What follows are 6 T cell receptor beta chains derived from one specimen sequenced in a study of cytomegalovirus exposure and HLA in healthy donors. 13 Jbeta primers and 60 Vbeta primers were used for the PCR. The table came from immunoSEQ multiplex PCR; TCRdb's copy has only in-frame clones and leaves some out. The sample shows some 120,000 clones, roughly 80% of them seen only once. What was sequenced was PBMCs. The origin of the receptors is a male donor in good health and CMV-seropositive.

This clone was recorded a few times. The chain carries TRBV19 and TRBJ1-6; 9 nucleotides line up with TRBD1. Trimming removed 5 bases from V and 10 bases from J; junction bases left unmatched: 3. The CDR3 is 13 amino acids. CDR1 and CDR2 from the germline V gene are LNHDA and SQIVND (reference sequence). The CDR3 protein is CASSQDRGSPLHF. The CDR3 coding sequence is TGTGCCAGTAGTCAGGACAGGGGCTCACCCCTCCACTTT. Complete variable domain (other parts from reference TRBV19 and TRBJ1-6): DGGITQSPKYLFRKEGQNVTLSCEQNLNHDAMYWYRQDPGQGLRLIYYSQIVNDFQKGDIAEGYSVSREKKESFPLTVTSAQKNPTAFYLCASSQDRGSPLHFGNGTRLTVT.

This rearrangement joins TRBV4-1 to TRBJ2-4; D uncertain. Germline V lookup: CDR1 MGHRA, CDR2 YSYEKL. The CDR3 contains 12 residues. V gave up 0 bases and J gave up 8 bases, with 5 bases separating them. The chain's CDR3 is CASSQDSYIQYF. In DNA form, the CDR3 reads TGCGCCAGCAGCCAAGATTCATACATTCAGTACTTC.

The CDR3 loop reads CASSLELATINEQFF. CDR3 nucleotides: TGTGCCAGCAGCTTAGAACTAGCGACAATCAATGAGCAGTTCTTC. The chain employs TRBV7-8 and TRBJ2-1; 7 bases are shared with TRBD2. V gave up 1 base and J gave up 6 bases; unmatched junction bases: 6. Germline V gives CDR1 SGHVS, CDR2 FQNEAQ. CDR3 length: 15 amino acids.

The genes are TRBV28 and TRBJ1-5; D remains unclear. This CDR3 spans 15 amino acids. Germline V lookup: CDR1 MDHEN, CDR2 SYDVKM. The V end lost 3 bases, the J end lost 1 base, and 10 bases lay between the germline ends. The CDR3 region has the DNA TGTGCCAGCAGTTTTCCGGGGTTAAGCAATCAGCCCCAGCATTTT. Translated, it gives CASSFPGLSNQPQHF.

The rearrangement links TRBV7-2 to TRBJ2-1; 7 bases map to TRBD2. Germline V lookup: CDR1 SGHTA, CDR2 FQGNSA. The CDR3 loop spans 15 amino acids. V shed 4 bases and J 9 bases; nucleotides not matched to a gene: 12. The CDR3 loop reads CASSSLAVSRGEQFF. DNA for the CDR3: TGTGCCAGCAGCTCGCTAGCGGTTTCTCGGGGTGAGCAGTTCTTC.

This clone was seen only once. The chain carries TRBV19 and TRBJ1-1; D remains unclear. The germline CDR1 and CDR2 sequences are LNHDA and SQIVND (reference sequence). The ends were cut back, 3 bases at V and 8 bases at J, with 10 bases in the middle. The CDR3 consists of 12 residues. This CDR3 is CASSMGGTEAFF. In DNA form, the CDR3 reads TGTGCCAGTAGTATGGGAGGTACCGAAGCTTTCTTT.